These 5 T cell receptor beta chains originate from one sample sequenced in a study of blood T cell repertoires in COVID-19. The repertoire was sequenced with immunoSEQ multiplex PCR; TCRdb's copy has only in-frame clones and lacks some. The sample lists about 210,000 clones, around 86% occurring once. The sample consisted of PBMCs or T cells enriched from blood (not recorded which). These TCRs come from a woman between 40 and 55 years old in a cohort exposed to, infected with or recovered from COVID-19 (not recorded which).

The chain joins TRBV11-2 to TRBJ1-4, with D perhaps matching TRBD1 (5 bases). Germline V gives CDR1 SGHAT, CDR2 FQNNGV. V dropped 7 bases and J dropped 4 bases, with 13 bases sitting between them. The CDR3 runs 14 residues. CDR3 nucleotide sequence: TGTGCCAGCACCCCAAGGGGCGGTAATGAAAAACTGTTTTTT. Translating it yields CASTPRGGNEKLFF.

This CDR3 reads CASRPRGLAVSYEQYF. The CDR3 DNA follows: TGTGCCAGCAGACCTAGAGGACTAGCGGTCTCCTACGAGCAGTACTTC. This sequence joins TRBV27 and TRBJ2-7; TRBD2 matches 10 bases. After removal of 6 bases from V and 0 bases from J, the junction contained 8 bases not matched to a gene. This CDR3 comprises 16 residues. Germline V gene sequence: CDR1 MNHEY, CDR2 SMNVEV (reference sequence).

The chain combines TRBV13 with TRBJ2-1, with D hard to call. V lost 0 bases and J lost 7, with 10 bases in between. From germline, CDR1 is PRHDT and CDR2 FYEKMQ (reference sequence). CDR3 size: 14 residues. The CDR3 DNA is TGTGCCAGCAGCTTAGGCCTGAGATTGAATGAGCAGTTCTTC. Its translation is CASSLGLRLNEQFF.

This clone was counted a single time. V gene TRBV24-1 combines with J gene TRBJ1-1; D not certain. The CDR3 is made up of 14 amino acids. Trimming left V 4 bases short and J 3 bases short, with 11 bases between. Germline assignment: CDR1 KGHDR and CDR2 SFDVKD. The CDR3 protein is CATSDPRWDTEAFF. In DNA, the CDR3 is TGTGCCACCAGTGACCCCAGGTGGGACACTGAAGCTTTCTTT.

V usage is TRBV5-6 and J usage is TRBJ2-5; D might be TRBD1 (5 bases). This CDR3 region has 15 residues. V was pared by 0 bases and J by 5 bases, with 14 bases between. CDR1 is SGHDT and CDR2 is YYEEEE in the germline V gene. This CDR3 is CASSLDRYSRETQYF. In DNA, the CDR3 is TGTGCCAGCAGCTTGGACAGGTACTCGCGGGAGACCCAGTACTTC.